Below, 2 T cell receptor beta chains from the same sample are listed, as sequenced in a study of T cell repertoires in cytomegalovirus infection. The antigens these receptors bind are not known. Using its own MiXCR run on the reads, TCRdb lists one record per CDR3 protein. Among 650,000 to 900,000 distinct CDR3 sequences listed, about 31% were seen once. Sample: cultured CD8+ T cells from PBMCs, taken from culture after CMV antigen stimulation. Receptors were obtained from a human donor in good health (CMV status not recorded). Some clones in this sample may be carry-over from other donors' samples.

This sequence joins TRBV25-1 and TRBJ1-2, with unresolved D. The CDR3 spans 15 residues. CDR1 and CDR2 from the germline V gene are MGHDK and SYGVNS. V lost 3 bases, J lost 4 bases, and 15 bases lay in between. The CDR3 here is CASSELAGTFYGYTF. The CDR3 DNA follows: TGTGCCAGCAGTGAGTTGGCAGGAACATTCTATGGCTACACCTTC.

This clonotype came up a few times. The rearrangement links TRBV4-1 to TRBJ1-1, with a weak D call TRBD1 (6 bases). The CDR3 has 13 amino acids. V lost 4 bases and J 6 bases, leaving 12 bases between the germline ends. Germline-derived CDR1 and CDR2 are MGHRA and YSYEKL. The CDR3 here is CASSPEGQSEAFF. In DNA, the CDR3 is TGCGCCAGCAGCCCAGAAGGACAGTCTGAAGCTTTCTTT.